The T cell receptor (beta chain) under discussion was sequenced for a study of T cells in Graves' hyperthyroidism and ophthalmopathy. TCR beta CDR3 region amplification was performed from RNA transcripts. TCR CDR3 regions were first amplified by RT-PCR with HTBI primers. TCRdb reprocessed the multiplex PCR reads via MiXCR and lists one record per CDR3 protein. The sample has 200,000 to 250,000 distinct CDR3 sequences; under 20% are singletons. This clonotype showed up just a few times. V was clipped by 0 bases and J by 3 bases, with 8 bases between them. The CDR3 covers 13 residues. Germline V gene lookup returns CDR1 DFQATT and CDR2 SNEGSKA (reference sequence).

V and J are TRBV20-1 and TRBJ1-2; D not resolved. The receptor was derived from a man between 50 and 59 years old with Graves' hyperthyroidism. Sequences were obtained from blood. The CDR3 coding sequence is TGCAGTGCTAGAGAGCGGACCGACTATGGCTACACCTTC. Its translation: CSARERTDYGYTF.